What follows are 25 T cell receptor beta chains derived from one specimen sequenced in a study of blood T cell repertoires in COVID-19. Sequencing was performed with immunoSEQ multiplex PCR; in TCRdb, only in-frame clones are kept and a portion is missing. The sample lists 100,000 to 150,000 clones, 81% seen once, with more than 3% in the top ten. Material: peripheral blood. The origin of the receptors is a woman aged 45-65 years with acute or convalescent COVID-19.

The J gene is TRBJ2-5, the V gene TRBV19; 7 bases agree with TRBD1. This CDR3 has 15 residues. Germline V lookup: CDR1 LNHDA, CDR2 SQIVND (reference sequence). V lost 3 bases, J lost 5 bases, and 9 bases stayed unmatched. In DNA, the CDR3 is TGTGCCAGTAGTATTCGGACAGGAAGTGAGGAGACCCAGTACTTC. As protein: CASSIRTGSEETQYF. Based on the CDR3 plus reference TRBV19 and TRBJ2-5, the full variable domain is DGGITQSPKYLFRKEGQNVTLSCEQNLNHDAMYWYRQDPGQGLRLIYYSQIVNDFQKGDIAEGYSVSREKKESFPLTVTSAQKNPTAFYLCASSIRTGSEETQYFGPGTRLLVL.

On this clone: The same CDR3 arises from other DNA sequences in this sample as well. V gene TRBV29-1 combines with J gene TRBJ2-1; the match to TRBD1 covers 9 bases. The germline CDR1 and CDR2 sequences are SQVTM and ANQGSEA. Trimming cost V 8 bases and J 10 bases; bases outside gene matches: 6. The CDR3 covers 11 residues. CDR3 region: CSCRQGGEQFF. For the CDR3, the DNA is TGCAGCTGTAGACAGGGGGGCGAGCAGTTCTTC.

The count of this clone is one. This chain links TRBV24-1 with TRBJ2-7; 9 nucleotides agree with TRBD2. V was clipped by 6 bases and J by 3 bases; unmatched bases: 2. The CDR3 is 13 amino acids. Per the germline V gene, CDR1 is KGHDR and CDR2 is SFDVKD. CDR3 residues: CATSRSGSYEQYF. Written as DNA, the CDR3 is TGTGCCACCAGTCGTAGCGGGAGCTACGAGCAGTACTTC.

The chain recombines TRBV6-6 with TRBJ1-4; 7 nucleotides align to TRBD1. Germline V CDR1 and CDR2: MNHNY, SVGAGI (reference sequence). The CDR3 spans 14 residues. The ends lost 2 bases at V and 5 bases at J; junction bases unmatched: 2. CDR3 residues: CASSYVQGNEKLFF. The CDR3 region has the DNA TGTGCCAGCAGTTACGTACAGGGGAATGAAAAACTGTTTTTT.

This chain uses TRBV2 with TRBJ2-1, with D possibly matching TRBD2 (6 bases). Germline values: CDR1 SNHLY, CDR2 FYNNEI. The CDR3 extends over 13 amino acids. Between the trimmed V and J ends, which lost 6 bases and 10 bases, there was a span of 16 bases. The CDR3 DNA reads as TGTGCCAGCAGCCTTAGCCGGGACTCGGAGCAGTTCTTC. This translates into CASSLSRDSEQFF.

V usage is TRBV2 and J usage is TRBJ2-5; possible D gene TRBD1, 6 bases. CDR1 SNHLY and CDR2 FYNNEI come from the germline V gene. V lost 6 bases and J lost 0, with 11 bases in between. The CDR3 runs 14 residues. The DNA for the CDR3 is TGTGCCAGCAGCCCGGACAGCTACCAAGAGACCCAGTACTTC. Its protein is CASSPDSYQETQYF.

The chain recombines TRBV29-1 with TRBJ2-1; 15 bases fit TRBD2. The V segment lost 7 bases and the J segment 12 bases; nucleotides outside the gene matches: 7. CDR1 and CDR2 (germline): SQVTM, ANQGSEA. The CDR3 has 13 residues. CDR3 coding DNA: TGCAGCGGTGGACTAGCGGGGGGGCGGTCGCAGTTCTTC. This encodes CSGGLAGGRSQFF.

This clone has a single count. DNA for the CDR3: TGTGCCAGCAGTGAGGCAGGGAACACTGAAGCTTTCTTT. Translated, it gives CASSEAGNTEAFF. The chain couples TRBV2 to TRBJ1-1; D not resolved. The germline V and J ends were trimmed by 3 bases and 1 base, with 6 bases remaining between them. The CDR3 consists of 13 residues. Germline CDR1 SNHLY, CDR2 FYNNEI.

With respect to this clone: The junction and the germline gene differ at one end; a read error may be behind it. The chain combines TRBV18 with TRBJ1-2; 8 bases are a match to TRBD1. CDR1 KGHSH and CDR2 LQKENI come from the germline V gene. The CDR3 loop spans 16 amino acids. CDR3 nucleotides: TGTGCCAGCTCCCCACCCGGGACAGGAGACTTCTATGGCTACACCTTC. It is translated as CASSPPGTGDFYGYTF.

The genes are TRBV9 and TRBJ2-5, with D possibly being TRBD2 (6 bases). CDR1 is SGDLS and CDR2 is YYNGEE in the germline V gene. The CDR3 consists of 16 residues. V was trimmed by 0 bases and J by 2 bases, leaving 14 bases between them. The CDR3 here is CASSVGLLAAQETQYF. The CDR3, as DNA: TGTGCCAGCAGCGTAGGTTTATTAGCGGCACAAGAGACCCAGTACTTC.

The rearrangement joins TRBV19 to TRBJ1-5; a possible D gene is TRBD1 (5 bases). Germline loops: CDR1 LNHDA, CDR2 SQIVND (reference sequence). V lost 4 bases, J lost 6 bases, and 19 bases lay in between. The CDR3 extends over 16 amino acids. CDR3 protein: CASSSPRSGYGQPQHF. The CDR3 DNA reads as TGTGCCAGTAGTAGCCCCCGGTCAGGGTACGGTCAGCCCCAGCATTTT.

The gene calls are TRBV19 and TRBJ1-1; 10 bases align to TRBD1. The CDR3 is 14 amino acids. Germline loops: CDR1 LNHDA, CDR2 SQIVND (reference sequence). J lost 3 bases, V lost 7 bases, and 5 bases had no gene match. CDR3 in amino acids: CASKDRGYHTEAFF. CDR3 in DNA: TGTGCCAGTAAGGACAGGGGGTATCACACTGAAGCTTTCTTT.

The V call is TRBV27, the J call TRBJ1-1; the D gene is possibly TRBD1 (5 bases). This CDR3 comprises 16 residues. The ends were cut back, 3 bases at V and 0 bases at J, with 14 bases in the middle. Per the germline V gene, CDR1 is MNHEY and CDR2 is SMNVEV (reference sequence). The CDR3 DNA is TGTGCCAGCAGTTTGTGGGGGGTGGGGATGAACACTGAAGCTTTCTTT. Protein sequence: CASSLWGVGMNTEAFF.

This chain connects TRBV18 to TRBJ1-3; D is uncertain. This CDR3 is built from 14 residues. CDR1 is KGHSH, CDR2 LQKENI, per germline. With 5 bases removed from V and 0 bases from J, the gap between germline ends came to 8 bases. Here the CDR3 DNA reads TGTGCCAGCTCAGATCAGAACTCTGGAAACACCATATATTTT. This encodes CASSDQNSGNTIYF.

This chain uses TRBV6-1 with TRBJ2-3, with TRBD2 identical over 11 bases. The V and J ends lost 2 bases and 10 bases, in that order; junction bases with no gene match: 2. Looked up from germline, CDR1 is MNHNS and CDR2 is SASEGT. The CDR3 is 13 amino acids. CDR3 sequence reads: CASSEPGLAAQYF. In DNA form, the CDR3 reads TGTGCCAGCAGTGAACCGGGACTAGCGGCGCAGTATTTT.

The chain uses TRBV4-1 and TRBJ2-1; 8 nucleotides align to TRBD1. Per germline, CDR1 MGHRA and CDR2 YSYEKL. CDR3 length: 15 residues. V trimming: 4 bases; J trimming: 4 bases; junction bases outside the gene matches: 6. The CDR3 reads CASSPRTGSYNEQFF. The DNA for the CDR3 is TGCGCCAGCAGCCCGCGGACAGGGAGTTACAATGAGCAGTTCTTC.

The CDR3 region is CASSPDRAGSEQYF. CDR3 nucleotides: TGTGCCAGCAGCCCAGACAGGGCAGGGAGCGAGCAGTACTTC. The chain uses TRBV7-2 and TRBJ2-7; 7 bases agree with TRBD1. The V and J ends lost 5 bases and 6 bases, in that order; junction bases with no gene match: 10. The CDR3 length is 14 residues. Germline V gene sequence: CDR1 SGHTA, CDR2 FQGNSA.

The chain couples TRBV19 to TRBJ1-5; no definite D call. The germline gives CDR1 LNHDA, CDR2 SQIVND (reference sequence). This CDR3 contains 12 residues. The V gene lost 7 bases and the J gene lost 7 bases, with 11 bases spanning the gap. CDR3 sequence (DNA): TGTGCCAGTACCAGCGGTGGGCAGCCCCAGCATTTT. Residues: CASTSGGQPQHF. Looking up the rest from reference TRBV19 and TRBJ1-5 gives the full variable domain: DGGITQSPKYLFRKEGQNVTLSCEQNLNHDAMYWYRQDPGQGLRLIYYSQIVNDFQKGDIAEGYSVSREKKESFPLTVTSAQKNPTAFYLCASTSGGQPQHFGDGTRLSIL.

This clone came up a few times. The chain recombines TRBV19 with TRBJ1-5; D possibly corresponds to TRBD1 (6 bases). Trimming shortened V by 4 bases and J by 4 bases, and 14 bases separated the two germline ends. Germline CDR1 LNHDA, CDR2 SQIVND (reference sequence). The CDR3 spans 15 residues. The CDR3 DNA reads TGTGCCAGTAGTACACAAACAGGGATTAATCAGCCCCAGCATTTT. Translation gives CASSTQTGINQPQHF.

The rearrangement links TRBV5-8 to TRBJ2-4; 7 bases align to TRBD1. Losses at the gene ends were 2 bases for V and 11 bases for J; bases not matched to a gene: 7. Germline CDR1 is SGHTS and CDR2 is YDEGEE. The CDR3 covers 13 residues. The CDR3: CASSLPGQTFQYF. CDR3 nucleotides: TGTGCCAGCAGCTTACCGGGACAGACTTTTCAGTACTTC.

The chain carries TRBV5-1 and TRBJ2-1, with D possibly matching TRBD1 (6 bases). The germline V gene encodes CDR1 SGHRS and CDR2 YFSETQ. The V end was cut by 6 bases, the J end by 5 bases, with 18 bases between. This CDR3 is 15 amino acids long. Here the CDR3 DNA reads TGCGCCAGCACCCCTCGGGTAGGGGGAGACAATGAGCAGTTCTTC. It specifies CASTPRVGGDNEQFF. The full variable domain, rest sourced from reference TRBV5-1 and TRBJ2-1, is KAGVTQTPRYLIKTRGQQVTLSCSPISGHRSVSWYQQTPGQGLQFLFEYFSETQRNKGNFPGRFSGRQFSNSRSEMNVSTLELGDSALYLCASTPRVGGDNEQFFGPGTRLTVL.

This chain uses TRBV28 with TRBJ1-2; 7 bases map to TRBD1. Trimming removed 2 bases from V and 4 bases from J; junction bases left unmatched: 1. Germline loops: CDR1 MDHEN, CDR2 SYDVKM. The CDR3 is 13 residues long. As DNA, the CDR3 is TGTGCCAGCAGTTTAACAGGGGTCTATGGCTACACCTTC. Amino acid sequence: CASSLTGVYGYTF.

This clone was observed a few times. The gene calls are TRBV28 and TRBJ2-2; D is undetermined. Germline V gives CDR1 MDHEN, CDR2 SYDVKM. This CDR3 is 13 amino acids long. V lost 3 bases and J lost 1, with 3 bases in between. The CDR3 DNA sequence: TGTGCCAGCAGTTTCCAGAACACCGGGGAGCTGTTTTTT. This translates into CASSFQNTGELFF.

V usage is TRBV14 and J usage is TRBJ1-2, with D possibly matching TRBD1 (6 bases). Germline V gene data show CDR1 as SGHDN and CDR2 as FVKESK. The ends were cut back, 2 bases at V and 3 bases at J, with 19 bases in the middle. The CDR3 spans 17 residues. The DNA for the CDR3 is TGTGCCAGCAGCCAAAGGTCAGGGGATAACTTCGACTATGGCTACACCTTC. Its translation: CASSQRSGDNFDYGYTF.

The rearrangement joins TRBV2 to TRBJ1-1; D uncertain. The CDR3 is 14 amino acids. Per the germline V gene, CDR1 is SNHLY and CDR2 is FYNNEI. The V end was cut by 4 bases, the J end by 5 bases, with 14 bases between. The CDR3 DNA follows: TGTGCCAGCAGTGGAAATGGCATATGGACTGAAGCTTTCTTT. The encoded protein is CASSGNGIWTEAFF.